This note documents a single TCR beta chain sequence. This sample was taken from a study of T cells expressing NK-cell markers. TCRdb reprocessed the 5' RACE reads and keeps a single row for each CDR3 protein, giving no DNA. In total, the table holds roughly 160,000 distinct CDR3 sequences. The CDR3 sequence is 13 residues long. The germline V gene encodes CDR1 MRHNA and CDR2 SNTAGT. This clonotype was obtained from a man aged 18 to 70 in good health. This chain connects TRBV6-4 to TRBJ1-1; the TCRdb D gene call, TRBD1, has no DNA to confirm it. Sequenced material: blood T cells: a sorted CD56 or NKG2C T cell subset, CD4+ or CD8+ T cells, or bulk PBMC T cells (not recorded which). The CDR3 region is CASRQGLGAEAFF.